The source of this T cell receptor (beta chain) is a study of beta chain features in type 1 diabetes. Sequenced material consisted of expressed TCRB transcripts (all of the isolated RNA was reverse transcribed). Measured with immunoSEQ multiplex PCR; TCRdb has only the in-frame clones, and not every one. The sample has 160,000 or so clones, approximately 9.1% seen once. J lost 0 bases, V lost 1 base, and 11 bases had no gene match. The CDR3 covers 18 residues. From germline, CDR1 is KGHSH and CDR2 LQKENI. The chain joins TRBV18 to TRBJ1-1; 7 nucleotides align to TRBD1. The origin of this receptor is a woman between 18 and 29 years old in good health. What was sequenced was central memory CD4+ T cells from blood. CDR3 protein: CASSPRGGTVELNTEAFF. In nucleotides, the CDR3 is TGTGCCAGCTCACCACGAGGGGGGACAGTAGAGTTGAACACTGAAGCTTTCTTT.